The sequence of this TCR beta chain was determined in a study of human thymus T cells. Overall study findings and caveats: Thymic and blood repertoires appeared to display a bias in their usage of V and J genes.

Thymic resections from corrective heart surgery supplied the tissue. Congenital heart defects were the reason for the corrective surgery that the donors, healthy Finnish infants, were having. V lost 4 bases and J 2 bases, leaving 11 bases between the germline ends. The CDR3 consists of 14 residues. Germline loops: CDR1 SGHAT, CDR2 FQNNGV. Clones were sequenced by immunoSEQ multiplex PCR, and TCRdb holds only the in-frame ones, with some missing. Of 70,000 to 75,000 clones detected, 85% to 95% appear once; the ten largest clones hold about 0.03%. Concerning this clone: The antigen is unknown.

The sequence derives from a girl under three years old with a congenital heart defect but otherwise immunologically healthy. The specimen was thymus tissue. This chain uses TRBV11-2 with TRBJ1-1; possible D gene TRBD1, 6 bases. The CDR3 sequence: CASSSGQINTEAFF. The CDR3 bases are TGTGCCAGCAGCTCAGGACAGATTAACACTGAAGCTTTCTTT.